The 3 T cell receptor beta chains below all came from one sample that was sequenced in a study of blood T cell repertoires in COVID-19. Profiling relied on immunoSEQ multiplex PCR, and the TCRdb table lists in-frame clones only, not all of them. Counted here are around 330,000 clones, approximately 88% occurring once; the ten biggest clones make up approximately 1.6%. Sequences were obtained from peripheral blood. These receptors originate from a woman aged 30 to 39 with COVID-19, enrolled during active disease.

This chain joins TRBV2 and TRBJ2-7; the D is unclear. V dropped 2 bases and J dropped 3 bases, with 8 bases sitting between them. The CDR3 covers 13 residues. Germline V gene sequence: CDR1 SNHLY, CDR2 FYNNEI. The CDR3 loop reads CASSEISSYEQYV. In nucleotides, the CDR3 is TGTGCCAGCAGTGAAATCTCGAGCTACGAGCAGTACGTC.

CDR3 coding DNA: TGTGCCAGCAGGCTAGGGACAGGGAGCTCTGGAAACACCATATATTTT. Protein sequence: CASRLGTGSSGNTIYF. V and J are TRBV28 and TRBJ1-3, with 9 bases that match TRBD1. Trimming at V came to 6 bases and at J to 0 bases, leaving 6 bases not matched to a gene. The germline CDR1 and CDR2 sequences are MDHEN and SYDVKM. This CDR3 is 16 amino acids long.

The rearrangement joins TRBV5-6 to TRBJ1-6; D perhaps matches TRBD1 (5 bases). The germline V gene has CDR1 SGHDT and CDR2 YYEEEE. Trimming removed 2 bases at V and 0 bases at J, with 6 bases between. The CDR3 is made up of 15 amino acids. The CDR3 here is CASSFDSSYNSPLHF. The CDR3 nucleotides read TGTGCCAGCAGCTTTGACAGCTCCTATAATTCACCCCTCCACTTT. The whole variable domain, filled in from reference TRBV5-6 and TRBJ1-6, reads DAGVTQSPTHLIKTRGQQVTLRCSPKSGHDTVSWYQQALGQGPQFIFQYYEEEERQRGNFPDRFSGHQFPNYSSELNVNALLLGDSALYLCASSFDSSYNSPLHFGNGTRLTVT.